The present T cell receptor beta chain was sequenced within a study of blood T cell repertoires in COVID-19. Study-wide context: Donors in the United States, Italy and Spain gave samples during acute or convalescent COVID-19. PBMCs, B-cell-depleted T cells, or T cells provided the cDNA or gDNA that made up the material.

Here immunoSEQ multiplex PCR was the method, and the copy in TCRdb shows in-frame clones only, minus some. The sample carries tens of thousands of clones, approximately 88% recorded once. Germline-derived CDR1 and CDR2 are KGHSH and LQKENI. The CDR3 extends over 13 amino acids. V trimming: 6 bases; J trimming: 3 bases; junction bases outside the gene matches: 3. The genes are TRBV18 and TRBJ2-3; TRBD1 matches 7 bases. Material: peripheral blood. The TCR comes from a human donor in a cohort sampled during active COVID-19. The CDR3 reads CASSATGTDTQYF. In DNA, the CDR3 is TGTGCCAGCTCGGCGACAGGGACAGATACGCAGTATTTT. Supplemented by reference TRBV18 and TRBJ2-3, the full variable domain reads NAGVMQNPRHLVRRRGQEARLRCSPMKGHSHVYWYRQLPEEGLKFMVYLQKENIIDESGMPKERFSAEFPKEGPSILRIQQVVRGDSAAYFCASSATGTDTQYFGPGTRLTVL.